This T cell receptor beta chain was observed in a study of blood T cell repertoires in COVID-19. Libraries were prepared by immunoSEQ multiplex PCR; TCRdb keeps only in-frame clonotypes and omits some of them. The table records roughly 39,000 clones, around 89% of them present only once. Losses at the gene ends were 4 bases for V and 1 base for J; bases not matched to a gene: 5. Germline CDR1 and CDR2: MGHRA and YSYEKL. The CDR3 contains 16 residues. The specimen was peripheral blood. V usage is TRBV4-1 and J usage is TRBJ2-7; 12 nucleotides align to TRBD1. The sequence was collected from a man aged 25-45 years with active or convalescent COVID-19. The CDR3 region is CASSLGQGARSYEQYF. CDR3 nucleotide sequence: TGCGCCAGCAGCCTGGGACAGGGGGCTCGTTCCTACGAGCAGTACTTC.